This T cell receptor beta chain was profiled in a study of T cells in Graves' hyperthyroidism and ophthalmopathy. Amplification targeted TCR beta CDR3 regions from RNA transcripts. TCR CDR3 underwent first-round RT-PCR with the HTBI primer set. Via MiXCR, TCRdb re-called the multiplex PCR reads, giving one row per CDR3 protein. The sample yields approximately 380,000 distinct CDR3 sequences, approximately 20% seen once. Germline V gives CDR1 SGHAT, CDR2 FQNNGV. This CDR3 is built from 19 residues. After removal of 1 base from V and 2 bases from J, the junction contained 15 bases not matched to a gene.

The specimen was blood. The rearrangement links TRBV11-2 to TRBJ2-5; 8 bases are a match to TRBD2. The receptor's source is a young woman with Graves' hyperthyroidism. The CDR3 DNA reads TGTGCCAGCAGCTTAGTAGGGGCAGAAGGCGGGGGGCCACAAGAGACCCAGTACTTC. Amino acid sequence: CASSLVGAEGGGPQETQYF.